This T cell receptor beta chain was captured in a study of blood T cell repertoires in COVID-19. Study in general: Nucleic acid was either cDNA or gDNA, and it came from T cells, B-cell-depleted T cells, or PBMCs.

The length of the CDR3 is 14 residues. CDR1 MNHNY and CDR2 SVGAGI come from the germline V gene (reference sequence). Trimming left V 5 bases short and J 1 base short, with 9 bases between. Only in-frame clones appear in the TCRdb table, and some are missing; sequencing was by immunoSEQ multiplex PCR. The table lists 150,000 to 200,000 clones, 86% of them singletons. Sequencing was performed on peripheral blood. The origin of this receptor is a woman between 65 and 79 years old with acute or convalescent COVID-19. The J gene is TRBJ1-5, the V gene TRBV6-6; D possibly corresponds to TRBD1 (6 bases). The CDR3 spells CASSRQGSNQPQHF. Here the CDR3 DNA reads TGTGCCAGCAGTCGTCAGGGGAGCAATCAGCCCCAGCATTTT.